This entry features one T cell receptor beta chain sequence. Its antigen is currently unknown. These data belong to a study of shared clonotypes between healthy human individuals. Whole-study context: The study used three CD4 naive, three CD4 memory, two CD8 naive and one CD8 memory plate per donor. Study-wide results and caveats: Unshared clonotypes carried lower generation probabilities than those common to all four donors.

All donors were healthy HIV-negative adults lacking recent acute infections or vaccinations. Deep-level assay runs were performed. The repertoire was sequenced with immunoSEQ multiplex PCR; TCRdb's copy has only in-frame clones and lacks some. The sample shows some 1.5 million clones, around 97% of them seen only once. Germline lookup yields CDR1 SGHRS and CDR2 YFSETQ. Trimming shortened V by 3 bases and J by 2 bases, and 10 bases separated the two germline ends. This CDR3 spans 14 amino acids. This rearrangement joins TRBV5-1 to TRBJ2-3; a weak D match, TRBD1 (5 bases). This TCR was sampled from a man between 25 and 39 years old in good health. Sequencing was done on a sample of naive CD4+ T cells sorted from blood. Noted subset: CD45RA+ positively selected. This chain's CDR3 is CASSWGQHTDTQYF. DNA for the CDR3: TGCGCCAGCAGCTGGGGCCAGCACACAGATACGCAGTATTTT.